What follows is one T cell receptor (beta chain) and its context. Its target is not known. This specimen belongs to a study of shared clonotypes between healthy human individuals. The study, taken as a whole, reports: Incomplete sequencing of sorted subsets was indicated by rarefaction despite large depth. Clonotypes shared by all four donors outscored non-shared clonotypes in generation probability. An effect of sequencing depth on clonotype sharing among donors was expected.

Source study methods: For the immunoSEQ data, sequences were junction-only without quality scores, so filtering differed. TCRdb keeps only in-frame clones here, not all; method: immunoSEQ multiplex PCR. V and J calls and clone size are those listed in that table; D and trimming were worked out from the DNA. The sample carries approximately 2,000,000 clones, 85% to 95% recorded once. The naive CD8 fraction comprised CD45RO-negative cells positively selected for CCR7 and excluded terminally differentiated effector memory CD45RA+ cells. The CDR3 covers 17 residues. The trim removed 4 bases at V and 5 bases at J, leaving 11 bases unmatched. From germline, CDR1 is SEHNR and CDR2 FQNEAQ (reference sequence).

Sequencing was performed on naive CD8+ T cells from PBMCs. J is TRBJ2-5 and V is TRBV7-9, with 12 bases identical to TRBD2. The TCR comes from a man younger than 35 in good health. Some clones in this sample may be carry-over from other donors' samples. The CDR3 sequence is CASSSNLLTSGGETQYF. As DNA, the CDR3 is TGTGCCAGCAGCTCCAACCTACTCACTAGCGGGGGGGAGACCCAGTACTTC. The full variable domain, with the rest looked up from reference TRBV7-9 and TRBJ2-5, is DTGVSQNPRHKITKRGQNVTFRCDPISEHNRLYWYRQTLGQGPEFLTYFQNEAQLEKSRLLSDRFSAERPKGSFSTLEIQRTEQGDSAMYLCASSSNLLTSGGETQYFGPGTRLLVL.